This T cell receptor beta chain was captured by sequencing in a study of blood T cell repertoires in COVID-19. Whole-study context: Material from acute and convalescent COVID-19 was sourced from the United States, Italy and Spain. PBMCs, B-cell-depleted T cells, or T cells were the source of the cDNA or gDNA that made up the material.

Original handling: By means of reference gene primer amplification, nucleated cell counts were estimated. Profiling relied on immunoSEQ multiplex PCR, and the TCRdb table lists in-frame clones only, not all of them. The V and J calls and the clone size are those of that table, but D and trimming were determined from the DNA. The data hold approximately 100,000 clones, with roughly 89% observed a single time. Germline CDR1 reads SGHNT; CDR2 reads YYREEE (reference sequence). Trimming stripped 4 bases from V and 4 bases from J, with 17 bases between. The CDR3 totals 16 residues. This clone was observed a handful of times.

The V and J genes are TRBV5-4 and TRBJ2-2, with D perhaps matching TRBD1 (5 bases). The sample was peripheral blood. The sequence was collected from an elderly woman in a cohort sampled during active COVID-19. DNA of the CDR3: TGTGCCAGCAGCGTTACAGGATTAAGGAGCACCGGGGAGCTGTTTTTT. This gives the protein CASSVTGLRSTGELFF. Complete variable domain (other parts from reference TRBV5-4 and TRBJ2-2): ETGVTQSPTHLIKTRGQQVTLRCSSQSGHNTVSWYQQALGQGPQFIFQYYREEENGRGNFPPRFSGLQFPNYSSELNVNALELDDSALYLCASSVTGLRSTGELFFGEGSRLTVL.